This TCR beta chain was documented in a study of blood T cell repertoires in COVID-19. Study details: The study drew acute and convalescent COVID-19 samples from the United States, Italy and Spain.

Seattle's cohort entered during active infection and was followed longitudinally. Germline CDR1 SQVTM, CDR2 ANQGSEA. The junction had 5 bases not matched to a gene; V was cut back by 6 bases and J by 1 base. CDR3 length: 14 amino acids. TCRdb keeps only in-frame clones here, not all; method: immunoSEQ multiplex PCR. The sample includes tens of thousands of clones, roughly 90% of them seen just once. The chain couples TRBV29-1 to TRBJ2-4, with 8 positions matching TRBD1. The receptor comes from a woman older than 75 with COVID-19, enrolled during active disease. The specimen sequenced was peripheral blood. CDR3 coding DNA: TGCAGCGTCTGGACAGGGTGGGCCAAAAACATTCAGTACTTC. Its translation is CSVWTGWAKNIQYF.